The TCR beta chain under discussion was sequenced for a study of blood T cell repertoires in COVID-19 (dated by TCRdb to 2019 to 2021). For the wider study: Collaborator samples came from the United States, Italy and Spain and covered acute and convalescent phases of COVID-19. The prospective study material was composed of cDNA or gDNA derived from T cells, B-cell-depleted T cells, or PBMCs. Subjects who had been exposed to COVID-19, were actively infected with it, or had recovered from it provided the deeply sampled blood TCRbeta repertoires that made up the dataset. The repertoires were released in a freely available public database meant as a resource for research on the immune response to SARS-CoV-2. The samples were drawn from two sources: the first 160 participants of the ongoing ImmuneRACE study, and 1,254 subjects contributed by 6 global collaborators. The sample metadata nearly always contained a de-identified subject ID, COVID-19 status, age in years and sex. Where available, HLA class I and class II types were taken from metadata supplied by the sample provider and were not determined by assay-based typing. Broader findings and caveats from the paper: How much clinical and demographic metadata was included differed by source and by participant, and the metadata was provided uncurated.

Whole blood was collected in K2EDTA tubes by collaborating institutions according to the institutions' own protocols. Collaborator samples were shipped for TCRbeta analysis as frozen whole blood, isolated PBMCs, or DNA extracted from either sample type. Per the germline V gene, SGHDT is the CDR1 and YYEEEE is the CDR2. The junction shows trimming of 2 bases on V and 5 bases on J, and the gene matches do not reach 8 bases of it. The CDR3 numbers 15 residues from cysteine through phenylalanine. Just CDR3 DNA is preserved here, 45 bases in frame from base 1. For this clone: Its antigen is still unknown. No base quality values were provided; no much bigger clone lies one nucleotide off.

The immunoSEQ Assay, a bias-controlled multiplex PCR, was used to amplify TCRbeta CDR3 regions from genomic DNA. As for how the authors treated the data: Within the assay, amplification of reference gene primers was used to estimate how many nucleated cells each sample contained. To quantify the absolute abundance of each unique TCRbeta CDR3 rearrangement, sequence reads were collapsed and filtered. For each sample, productive Simpson clonality was calculated as the square root of Simpson's diversity index over productive rearrangements. TCRdb retrieved this table from immuneACCESS and kept in-frame rearrangements only. Not all clones are present; in checked studies, unresolved V genes account for under half, and no reason is known for the remainder. V, J and clone size derive from that table, while D and trimming were established from the DNA sequence. The sample data list about 230,000 clones, and over 70% of these were observed just once. The ten largest clonotypes hold 7.9% of the sample.

The origin of this receptor is a woman aged 80 or older with acute or convalescent COVID-19. Recombination linked TRBV5-6 to TRBJ2-5, with 8 junctional bases fitting TRBD2. The sample consisted of peripheral blood. The CDR3 sequence is CASSFAGGADETQYF. The nucleotide sequence reads as follows: TGTGCCAGCAGCTTCGCCGGGGGGGCGGACGAGACCCAGTACTTC.